These 25 T cell receptor beta chains were sequenced from one sample in a study of blood T cell repertoires in COVID-19. TCRdb's copy holds only in-frame clones and misses some; the assay was immunoSEQ multiplex PCR. The repertoire consists of approximately 670,000 clones, with around 90% occurring once and the leading ten covering more than 0.25%. Sequencing was done on a sample of peripheral blood. Receptors originate from a woman aged 18-35 years with acute or convalescent COVID-19.

Worth noting for this clone: The sample has other DNA sequences that encode this CDR3 too. The chain carries TRBV6-5 and TRBJ1-1; 8 positions agree with TRBD1. V trimming: 3 bases; J trimming: 5 bases; junction bases outside the gene matches: 5. Germline V gives CDR1 MNHEY, CDR2 SVGAGI. This CDR3 contains 14 residues. This chain's CDR3 is CASSYDRGGTEAFF. The CDR3 nucleotides are TGTGCCAGCAGTTATGACAGGGGAGGGACTGAAGCTTTCTTT.

The J gene is TRBJ2-2, the V gene TRBV30; D is perhaps TRBD2 (7 bases). Germline CDR1 is GTSNPN and CDR2 is SVGIG (reference sequence). The CDR3 length is 13 residues. V shed 0 bases and J shed 6 bases, with 8 bases lying between them. The CDR3 reads CAWSVGGPGELFF. The CDR3 bases are TGTGCCTGGAGTGTGGGGGGGCCCGGGGAGCTGTTTTTT.

This rearrangement joins TRBV12-5 to TRBJ1-2, with 8 bases lining up with TRBD1. Germline lookup yields CDR1 LGHNT and CDR2 FRNRAP. The V and J ends lost 6 bases and 6 bases, in that order; junction bases with no gene match: 21. The length of the CDR3 is 18 residues. CDR3 amino acids: CASGSYPLNGQGPDGYTF. In DNA, the CDR3 is TGTGCTAGTGGCTCCTATCCCTTAAACGGACAGGGACCTGATGGCTACACCTTC.

The J gene is TRBJ1-1, the V gene TRBV6-5; D unclear. This CDR3 has 12 amino acids. Germline V gives CDR1 MNHEY, CDR2 SVGAGI. V lost 7 bases and J lost 11, with 17 bases in between. CDR3: CASIGGPRGAFF. CDR3 nucleotides: TGTGCCAGCATTGGAGGGCCCCGAGGCGCTTTCTTT.

This chain joins TRBV3-1 (or the pseudogene TRBV3-2) and TRBJ2-3, with D unclear. The CDR3 length is 14 residues. Trimming left V 0 bases short and J 6 bases short, with 10 bases between. Germline assignment: CDR1 LGHDT and CDR2 YNNKEL (reference sequence). The CDR3 region has the DNA TGTGCCAGCAGCCAAGATCGTAGCCTGGATACGCAGTATTTT. It specifies CASSQDRSLDTQYF.

This clone has only one observation. The chain joins TRBV6-5 to TRBJ1-2; 8 bases fit TRBD1. V shed 0 bases, J shed 4 bases, and the junction held 4 bases outside the gene matches. This CDR3 has 15 residues. Germline CDR1 and CDR2: MNHEY and SVGAGI. The CDR3 bases are TGTGCCAGCAGTTACTCGTTGGACAGGGCCTATGGCTACACCTTC. It encodes CASSYSLDRAYGYTF.

The chain is built from TRBV6-2 or TRBV6-3 and TRBJ2-1; 11 bases line up with TRBD2. The CDR3 is 16 amino acids. V shed 6 bases, J shed 6 bases, and the junction held 10 bases outside the gene matches. Per germline, CDR1 MNHEY and CDR2 SVGEGT. The CDR3 DNA is TGTGCCAGCAGCCCCGGGGGTAGCGGGGGGGCCAATGAGCAGTTCTTC. Its protein is CASSPGGSGGANEQFF.

This clone appeared once. In nucleotides, the CDR3 is TGTGCCAGCAGCGCCTTGCCGGGACAGCCCTATGGCTACACCTTC. This sequence encodes CASSALPGQPYGYTF. The V call is TRBV3-1 (or the pseudogene TRBV3-2), the J call TRBJ1-2; TRBD1 agrees at 7 bases. Germline-derived CDR1 and CDR2 are LGHDT and YNNKEL (reference sequence). The V segment lost 5 bases and the J segment 4 bases; nucleotides outside the gene matches: 10. CDR3 length: 15 amino acids.

J is TRBJ2-5 and V is TRBV5-4; 9 positions agree with TRBD2. Germline CDR1 and CDR2: SGHNT and YYREEE (reference sequence). The V gene end was trimmed by 1 base and the J gene end by 5 bases; junction bases not matched to a gene: 3. This CDR3 is built from 14 residues. CDR3 nucleotide sequence: TGTGCCAGCAGCTTGTGGCGGGGGGGCGAGACCCAGTACTTC. The encoded protein is CASSLWRGGETQYF.

J is TRBJ1-2 and V is TRBV28; perhaps TRBD1 as D (5 bases). V was shortened by 10 bases and J by 8 bases, with 11 bases between the two germline ends. CDR3 length equals 10 residues. CDR1 and CDR2 from the germline V gene are MDHEN and SYDVKM. The CDR3 loop is CATSRGGYTF. For the CDR3, the DNA is TGTGCCACCTCACGGGGGGGCTACACCTTC.

With regard to this clone: Additional DNA sequences in this sample encode the identical CDR3. The chain couples TRBV12-5 to TRBJ2-2, with D unclear. The length of the CDR3 is 12 residues. V dropped 5 bases and J dropped 4 bases, with 5 bases sitting between them. Germline V gene lookup returns CDR1 LGHNT and CDR2 FRNRAP. This CDR3 is CASGGGTGELFF. CDR3 nucleotides: TGTGCTAGTGGTGGCGGCACCGGGGAGCTGTTTTTT.

The rearrangement uses TRBV4-2 and TRBJ2-1; perhaps TRBD2 as D (6 bases). Trimming pared 0 bases from V and 0 bases from J, leaving 12 bases between. The CDR3 has 17 amino acids. CDR1 is LGHNA and CDR2 is YNFKEQ in the germline V gene. The CDR3 nucleotides are TGTGCCAGCAGCCAAGATTTACGGGAGAGCTCCTACAATGAGCAGTTCTTC. It codes for CASSQDLRESSYNEQFF.

This clone was observed once. The chain carries TRBV19 and TRBJ2-3; 9 positions agree with TRBD2. J lost 4 bases, V lost 4 bases, and 6 bases had no gene match. CDR1 is LNHDA, CDR2 SQIVND, per germline (reference sequence). The CDR3 spans 15 residues. The CDR3 spells CASSSGGAGADTQYF. The CDR3 DNA follows: TGTGCCAGTAGTAGCGGGGGGGCGGGGGCAGATACGCAGTATTTT.

J is TRBJ1-2 and V is TRBV29-1; 8 bases match TRBD1. The CDR3 loop spans 12 amino acids. Per the germline V gene, CDR1 is SQVTM and CDR2 is ANQGSEA. V gave up 7 bases and J gave up 7 bases; unmatched junction bases: 8. CDR3 sequence: CSARQGPGGYTF. CDR3 bases: TGCAGCGCTAGACAGGGGCCGGGTGGCTACACCTTC.

The chain uses TRBV7-9 and TRBJ1-1; D is unclear. This CDR3 has 15 amino acids. Looked up from germline, CDR1 is SEHNR and CDR2 is FQNEAQ (reference sequence). Between the trimmed V and J ends, which lost 2 bases and 1 base, there was a span of 11 bases. CDR3 in DNA: TGTGCCAGCAGCTTAAGGGAGGTGGGGAACACTGAAGCTTTCTTT. Its translation is CASSLREVGNTEAFF.

This CDR3 reads CASTLGGAWDGYTF. CDR3 DNA sequence: TGTGCCAGCACCCTAGGGGGGGCGTGGGATGGCTACACCTTC. This sequence joins TRBV28 and TRBJ1-2, with D perhaps TRBD1 (6 bases). Germline assignment: CDR1 MDHEN and CDR2 SYDVKM. The V end lost 7 bases, the J end lost 6 bases, and 18 bases lay between the germline ends. This CDR3 is 14 amino acids long.

A single count supports this clone. The J gene is TRBJ2-7, the V gene TRBV6-5; TRBD2 matches at 7 bases. CDR3 length: 14 amino acids. J lost 1 base, V lost 8 bases, and 8 bases had no gene match. Germline lookup yields CDR1 MNHEY and CDR2 SVGAGI. The CDR3 DNA follows: TGTGCCAGCGGACTTAGCGGGTGGTCCTACGAGCAGTACTTC. Translating it yields CASGLSGWSYEQYF.

The chain has TRBV30 and TRBJ1-3; no firm D call. Germline CDR1 and CDR2: GTSNPN and SVGIG (reference sequence). V lost 0 bases and J lost 0, with 12 bases in between. This CDR3 is built from 16 residues. The CDR3 loop is CAWSVHKESSGNTIYF. The CDR3 nucleotides read TGTGCCTGGAGTGTACACAAGGAGAGCTCTGGAAACACCATATATTTT.

The chain couples TRBV5-1 to TRBJ1-4; D call uncertain. V was pared by 4 bases and J by 2 bases, with 15 bases between. Germline V gene data show CDR1 as SGHRS and CDR2 as YFSETQ. CDR3 length: 16 amino acids. The CDR3 loop reads CASSISLGTTNEKLFF. The DNA of the CDR3 is TGCGCCAGCAGCATATCGCTAGGTACCACTAATGAAAAACTGTTTTTT.

The chain combines TRBV7-2 with TRBJ2-2; tentative D call: TRBD2 (6 bases). The CDR3 totals 18 residues. Germline loops: CDR1 SGHTA, CDR2 FQGNSA. V was pared by 3 bases and J by 2 bases, with 19 bases between. CDR3 DNA: TGTGCCAGCAGCTTCCATCCTCCTGCGGGGCCCAACACCGGGGAGCTGTTTTTT. The encoded protein is CASSFHPPAGPNTGELFF.

In DNA form, the CDR3 reads TGTGCCAGCAGCCCAGGGGCCGACTCTGGAAACACCATATATTTT. The encoded protein is CASSPGADSGNTIYF. This chain links TRBV7-6 with TRBJ1-3; possibly TRBD1 for D (6 bases). The germline V gene encodes CDR1 SGHVS and CDR2 FNYEAQ. V lost 5 bases and J 0 bases, leaving 11 bases between the germline ends. This CDR3 is built from 15 residues.

The V call is TRBV6-5, the J call TRBJ2-7; D may be TRBD1 (6 bases). Between the trimmed V and J ends, which lost 3 bases and 4 bases, there was a span of 13 bases. Germline loops: CDR1 MNHEY, CDR2 SVGAGI. This CDR3 region has 14 residues. The CDR3 region has the DNA TGTGCCAGCAGTTATGGCAGAGGGGGTTACGAGCAGTACTTC. Its protein product is CASSYGRGGYEQYF.

The chain couples TRBV29-1 to TRBJ2-3; D is uncertain. The germline V gene encodes CDR1 SQVTM and CDR2 ANQGSEA. This CDR3 has 11 residues. Trimming left V 6 bases short and J 8 bases short, with 12 bases between. CDR3 protein: CSVEEQGTQYF. The CDR3 bases are TGCAGCGTCGAGGAACAAGGTACGCAGTATTTT.

This sequence joins TRBV29-1 and TRBJ2-7; 7 nucleotides line up with TRBD1. Trimming at V came to 4 bases and at J to 4 bases, leaving 13 bases not matched to a gene. Germline values: CDR1 SQVTM, CDR2 ANQGSEA. This CDR3 is built from 15 residues. CDR3 bases: TGCAGCGTTGCCCCAACCGGGACAGCCCAATACGAGCAGTACTTC. Translation: CSVAPTGTAQYEQYF.

The rearrangement links TRBV13 to TRBJ2-5; D unresolved. Trimming stripped 3 bases from V and 5 bases from J, with 4 bases between. The CDR3 is 11 residues long. From germline, CDR1 is PRHDT and CDR2 FYEKMQ (reference sequence). The CDR3 protein is CASSLAETQYF. CDR3 DNA: TGTGCCAGCAGCTTGGCTGAGACCCAGTACTTC.